These 28 T cell receptor beta chains were sequenced from one sample in a study of cytomegalovirus exposure and HLA in healthy donors. Primers for the PCR totalled 60 Vbeta and 13 Jbeta. Repertoires were generated with immunoSEQ multiplex PCR, while TCRdb's copy carries only in-frame clones and drops some. Of 70,000 or so clones in the sample, less than 75% were seen once. Sequencing was performed on PBMCs. These TCRs come from a woman aged 25 to 39 in good health and CMV-seronegative.

This clone was counted a few times. The chain uses TRBV2 and TRBJ2-3, with D possibly TRBD2 on 6 matching bases. Germline CDR1 reads SNHLY; CDR2 reads FYNNEI. The V end was cut by 4 bases, the J end by 1 base, with 9 bases between. The CDR3 spans 14 residues. Here the CDR3 reads CASSVGGGTDTQYF. CDR3 nucleotides: TGTGCCAGCAGTGTGGGGGGAGGCACAGATACGCAGTATTTT.

Here the CDR3 reads CASSETSLADTQYF. CDR3 DNA: TGTGCCAGCAGTGAAACCTCGCTAGCAGATACGCAGTATTTT. The chain carries TRBV25-1 and TRBJ2-3; unclear D gene. V lost 2 bases and J 4 bases, leaving 10 bases between the germline ends. The CDR3 loop spans 14 amino acids. Germline V gene data show CDR1 as MGHDK and CDR2 as SYGVNS. Using reference TRBV25-1 and TRBJ2-3 for the parts outside the CDR3, the full variable domain is EADIYQTPRYLVIGTGKKITLECSQTMGHDKMYWYQQDPGMELHLIHYSYGVNSTEKGDLSSESTVSRIRTEHFPLTLESARPSHTSQYLCASSETSLADTQYFGPGTRLTVL.

The chain uses TRBV9 and TRBJ1-6; possible D gene TRBD1, 5 bases. Germline CDR1 and CDR2: SGDLS and YYNGEE. The CDR3 covers 15 residues. Trimming cost V 0 bases and J 10 bases, with 14 bases left between them. The CDR3 loop is CASSVDAGYDSPLHF. DNA for the CDR3: TGTGCCAGCAGCGTAGATGCAGGGTACGACTCACCCCTCCACTTT.

This rearrangement joins TRBV15 to TRBJ1-1; a possible D gene is TRBD1 (5 bases). Trimming cost V 0 bases and J 7 bases, with 15 bases left between them. The CDR3 consists of 15 residues. CDR1 is LNHNV, CDR2 YYDKDF, per germline (reference sequence). The CDR3 is CATSRDLAGSGEAFF. CDR3 nucleotide sequence: TGTGCCACCAGCAGAGATCTGGCAGGGTCCGGTGAAGCTTTCTTT.

The chain carries TRBV5-4 and TRBJ2-5; a possible D gene is TRBD2 (6 bases). V dropped 0 bases and J dropped 5 bases, with 17 bases sitting between them. This CDR3 is 16 amino acids long. CDR1 and CDR2 from the germline V gene are SGHNT and YYREEE (reference sequence). The DNA for the CDR3 is TGTGCCAGCAGCTTGGCCACGGCGGGGTCGAGGGAGACCCAGTACTTC. This codes for CASSLATAGSRETQYF.

This clone has a single count. The J gene is TRBJ2-1, the V gene TRBV13, with TRBD1 as a possible D gene (5 bases). V was clipped by 4 bases and J by 1 base, with 17 bases between them. This CDR3 is built from 17 residues. The germline CDR1 and CDR2 sequences are PRHDT and FYEKMQ (reference sequence). CDR3 sequence: CASSSLFRGSSYNEQFF. The DNA of the CDR3 is TGTGCCAGCAGCTCCCTTTTTAGGGGTAGTTCCTACAATGAGCAGTTCTTC.

This clone was seen just once. The rearrangement joins TRBV1 to TRBJ2-7; the table gives TRBD2 as D, unverified against the DNA. TRBV1 is designated a pseudogene. The CDR3 consists of 19 residues. This CDR3 is CTSSQTSTSGGPSSYEQYF. CDR3 bases: TGCACCAGCAGCCAAACCTCGACTAGCGGGGGCCCTAGCTCCTACGAGCAGTACTTC.

The chain carries TRBV14 and TRBJ1-2; 7 bases agree with TRBD1. The junction had 6 bases not matched to a gene; V was cut back by 6 bases and J by 5 bases. This CDR3 is 13 amino acids long. CDR1 and CDR2 from the germline V gene are SGHDN and FVKESK. For the CDR3, the DNA is TGTGCCAGCAGGATGACAGGGCGATATGGCTACACCTTC. Translated: CASRMTGRYGYTF.

V gene TRBV27 combines with J gene TRBJ1-1, with D possibly being TRBD1 (5 bases). V was clipped by 10 bases and J by 0 bases, with 12 bases between them. Germline V gives CDR1 MNHEY, CDR2 SMNVEV (reference sequence). The CDR3 loop spans 13 amino acids. The CDR3: CATSGLVNTEAFF. In nucleotides, the CDR3 is TGTGCCACCTCAGGGTTGGTGAACACTGAAGCTTTCTTT.

The chain recombines TRBV2 with TRBJ1-4; D gene ambiguous. Germline V CDR1 and CDR2: SNHLY, FYNNEI. This CDR3 is built from 11 residues. The V end lost 10 bases, the J end lost 10 bases, and 13 bases lay between the germline ends. CDR3 nucleotide sequence: TGTGCCACCCTGGGAAGCGGAAAACTGTTTTTT. Translated: CATLGSGKLFF.

This chain joins TRBV18 and TRBJ2-1, with TRBD2 as a possible D gene (6 bases). The V gene's germline CDR1 is KGHSH and CDR2 LQKENI. V was shortened by 3 bases and J by 9 bases, with 9 bases between the two germline ends. The CDR3 extends over 12 amino acids. The CDR3 DNA reads TGTGCCAGCTCACCCGAGCGGGCTGAGCAGTTCTTC. This gives the protein CASSPERAEQFF.

This clone was seen more than once but under ten times. The CDR3 sequence: CASRGLSGDYEQYF. The CDR3 region has the DNA TGTGCCAGCAGGGGGCTAAGCGGGGACTACGAGCAGTACTTC. The chain couples TRBV2 to TRBJ2-5, with TRBD2 identical over 7 bases. The J call may be in error: the DNA end matches TRBJ2-7 better. This CDR3 contains 14 residues. Germline CDR1 and CDR2: SNHLY and FYNNEI.

The rearrangement links TRBV28 to TRBJ1-3; possibly TRBD1 for D (6 bases). CDR1 is MDHEN and CDR2 is SYDVKM in the germline V gene. The CDR3 has 15 residues. Trimming pared 3 bases from V and 4 bases from J, leaving 13 bases between. This chain's CDR3 is CASSFGRGAGNTIYF. The CDR3 nucleotides are TGTGCCAGCAGTTTTGGCAGGGGAGCCGGAAACACCATATATTTT.

The rearrangement links TRBV7-3 to TRBJ2-5, with 9 bases that match TRBD1. Looked up from germline, CDR1 is SGHTA and CDR2 is FQGTGA. After removal of 6 bases from V and 7 bases from J, the junction contained 9 bases not matched to a gene. CDR3 length: 14 residues. This CDR3 reads CASSLGQGQGTQYF. The CDR3 DNA is TGTGCCAGCAGTTTAGGACAGGGGCAGGGGACCCAGTACTTC. Using reference TRBV7-3 and TRBJ2-5 for the parts outside the CDR3, the full variable domain is GAGVSQTPSNKVTEKGKYVELRCDPISGHTALYWYRQSLGQGPEFLIYFQGTGAADDSGLPNDRFFAVRPEGSVSTLKIQRTERGDSAVYLCASSLGQGQGTQYFGPGTRLLVL.

This clone was counted only a few times. The J gene is TRBJ1-1, the V gene TRBV6-1; D ambiguous. The CDR3 length is 13 residues. V lost 3 bases and J lost 1, with 6 bases in between. The V gene's germline CDR1 is MNHNS and CDR2 SASEGT. The CDR3 protein is CASSERANTEAFF. The CDR3 DNA sequence: TGTGCCAGCAGTGAGCGGGCGAACACTGAAGCTTTCTTT.

This rearrangement joins TRBV5-1 to TRBJ1-4, with 8 bases identical to TRBD1. The V segment lost 0 bases and the J segment 2 bases; nucleotides outside the gene matches: 9. Germline assignment: CDR1 SGHRS and CDR2 YFSETQ. The CDR3 has 18 residues. CDR3 residues: CASSLAGDRRSTNEKLFF. CDR3 sequence (DNA): TGCGCCAGCAGCTTGGCCGGGGACAGGAGGTCGACTAATGAAAAACTGTTTTTT.

The chain links TRBV25-1 to TRBJ1-5; 7 bases match TRBD1. Germline V CDR1 and CDR2: MGHDK, SYGVNS. V lost 8 bases and J lost 3; bases outside the gene matches: 4. The CDR3 runs 13 residues. CDR3 DNA sequence: TGTGCCAGCTCAGGGGGTATCAATCAGCCCCAGCATTTT. It is translated as CASSGGINQPQHF. Using reference TRBV25-1 and TRBJ1-5 for the parts outside the CDR3, the full variable domain is EADIYQTPRYLVIGTGKKITLECSQTMGHDKMYWYQQDPGMELHLIHYSYGVNSTEKGDLSSESTVSRIRTEHFPLTLESARPSHTSQYLCASSGGINQPQHFGDGTRLSIL.

CDR3 protein: CASSASRGTEAFF. CDR3 nucleotide sequence: TGTGCCAGCAGCGCCTCTCGAGGGACTGAAGCTTTCTTT. The chain carries TRBV9 and TRBJ1-1; D is ambiguous. Between the trimmed V and J ends, which lost 3 bases and 5 bases, there was a span of 11 bases. Germline V CDR1 and CDR2: SGDLS, YYNGEE. The CDR3 sequence is 13 residues long. Full variable domain (rest looked up from reference TRBV9 and TRBJ1-1): DSGVTQTPKHLITATGQRVTLRCSPRSGDLSVYWYQQSLDQGLQFLIQYYNGEERAKGNILERFSAQQFPDLHSELNLSSLELGDSALYFCASSASRGTEAFFGQGTRLTVV.

There are a few counts of this clone. V gene TRBV5-6 combines with J gene TRBJ1-2; a possible D gene is TRBD1 (5 bases). V was trimmed by 4 bases and J by 4 bases, leaving 11 bases between them. Germline V CDR1 and CDR2: SGHDT, YYEEEE. The CDR3 has 13 residues. The CDR3 protein is CASSRLGLYGYTF. In nucleotides, the CDR3 is TGTGCCAGCAGCCGTCTGGGGCTCTATGGCTACACCTTC.

CDR3 sequence (DNA): TGCGCCAGCAGCCCAGGTCGGTCCTCTTCCTACGAGCAGTACTTC. It yields the protein CASSPGRSSSYEQYF. The chain links TRBV4-1 to TRBJ2-7, with unresolved D. Between the trimmed V and J ends, which lost 4 bases and 1 base, there was a span of 14 bases. The CDR3 totals 15 residues. Germline-derived CDR1 and CDR2 are MGHRA and YSYEKL.

The chain has TRBV7-9 and TRBJ2-5, with 7 bases that match TRBD1. Germline-derived CDR1 and CDR2 are SEHNR and FQNEAQ (reference sequence). This CDR3 is built from 14 residues. J lost 3 bases, V lost 7 bases, and 8 bases had no gene match. CDR3 DNA: TGTGCCAGCAATGCGGACAGGCCAAAAGAGACCCAGTACTTC. Translated: CASNADRPKETQYF.

This chain joins TRBV4-2 and TRBJ1-4; D gene uncertain. V dropped 1 base and J dropped 5 bases, with 14 bases sitting between them. The CDR3 sequence is 16 residues long. The V gene's germline CDR1 is LGHNA and CDR2 YNFKEQ. This CDR3 is CASSQAPGVRNEKLFF. The CDR3 nucleotides are TGTGCCAGCAGCCAAGCGCCCGGGGTCCGAAATGAAAAACTGTTTTTT.

J is TRBJ1-1 and V is TRBV7-3; 10 nucleotides align to TRBD1. V shed 3 bases and J 4 bases; nucleotides not matched to a gene: 5. CDR1 and CDR2 (germline): SGHTA, FQGTGA. The CDR3 sequence is 15 residues long. The CDR3 region is CASSFAGTGVTEAFF. In DNA, the CDR3 is TGTGCCAGCAGCTTCGCCGGGACAGGGGTCACTGAAGCTTTCTTT.

The CDR3 here is CAWSVGPQHF. CDR3 DNA sequence: TGTGCCTGGAGTGTCGGGCCCCAGCATTTT. V gene TRBV30 combines with J gene TRBJ1-5; D gene uncertain. Trimming removed 0 bases at V and 9 bases at J, with 3 bases between. Germline CDR1 is GTSNPN and CDR2 is SVGIG (reference sequence). The CDR3 is made up of 10 amino acids.

The chain is built from TRBV2 and TRBJ2-3, with TRBD2 as a possible D gene (6 bases). The CDR3 loop spans 13 amino acids. Germline CDR1 reads SNHLY; CDR2 reads FYNNEI. Trimming stripped 7 bases from V and 6 bases from J, with 14 bases between. The CDR3 DNA is TGTGCCAGCAATTACCGGGGGTCGGATACGCAGTATTTT. It is translated as CASNYRGSDTQYF. Supplemented by reference TRBV2 and TRBJ2-3, the full variable domain reads EPEVTQTPSHQVTQMGQEVILRCVPISNHLYFYWYRQILGQKVEFLVSFYNNEISEKSEIFDDQFSVERPDGSNFTLKIRSTKLEDSAMYFCASNYRGSDTQYFGPGTRLTVL.

This clone was detected a few times. V gene TRBV7-3 combines with J gene TRBJ1-6; D may be TRBD1 (5 bases). V lost 5 bases and J 12 bases, leaving 17 bases between the germline ends. Per germline, CDR1 SGHTA and CDR2 FQGTGA. CDR3 length: 14 residues. CDR3 in amino acids: CASSLQGGAKPLHF. The CDR3 DNA is TGTGCCAGCAGCCTTCAGGGTGGGGCAAAACCCCTCCACTTT.

This chain joins TRBV5-1 and TRBJ2-7; 8 bases are shared with TRBD2. The CDR3 length is 16 residues. The germline CDR1 and CDR2 sequences are SGHRS and YFSETQ. Trimming cost V 0 bases and J 0 bases; bases outside gene matches: 5. CDR3 DNA sequence: TGCGCCAGCAGCTTGGTGGAACGGGGGGGCTCCTACGAGCAGTACTTC. It encodes CASSLVERGGSYEQYF.

The chain is built from TRBV23-1 and TRBJ1-6; 8 bases align to TRBD1. TRBV23-1 is an ORF for which the function is uncertain. The trim removed 3 bases at V and 2 bases at J, leaving 3 bases unmatched. The CDR3 runs 16 residues. CDR3 region: CASSHGQGPYNSPLHF. Here the CDR3 DNA reads TGCGCCAGCAGTCACGGACAGGGCCCCTATAATTCACCCCTCCACTTT.